Sequencing of this T cell receptor (beta chain) was carried out in a study of shared clonotypes between healthy human individuals (dated by TCRdb to the early 2020s). Background for the entire study: The cohort comprised a couple of women and a few men aged 18 to 49 years. Blood TCR repertoires of several healthy adults were deeply sequenced to estimate repertoire size and the extent of clonotype sharing between individuals. Different laboratories and diverse techniques were used to prepare libraries and sequence TCR repertoires, to increase sequencing depth and limit assay-specific biases. Each donor's leukapheresis produced roughly between roughly 0.85 and 9.5 billion PBMCs. On the study overall, not on this receptor specifically: Pairwise subsampling led to the expectation that sequencing depth would affect the degree of clonotype sharing among donors. Because the study included only a small number of donors, the genetic and exposure-history diversity represented was limited. Sampling was limited to blood, and TCR repertoires in tissue likely differ from TCR repertoires in blood.

Concerning this clone: Its target antigen remains unknown. The sample holds no much larger clone one base away, and base qualities are not on file.

Healthy HIV-negative adults with no recently reported acute infections or vaccinations were included as donors. Every donor was a Caucasian adult residing in Nashville, Tennessee, USA. For unsorted samples, 84 million or so PBMCs were counted, and genomic DNA was extracted using the QIAamp DNA Blood Mini kit. After blood collection by leukapheresis, PBMCs were isolated using Ficoll-Histopaque density gradient centrifugation and then cryopreserved in the vapor phase of liquid nitrogen. Using the deep immunoSEQ assay, TCR CDR3 regions were amplified from genomic DNA by multiplex PCR. Extracted genomic DNA from each cell subset was distributed evenly across all wells of several immunoSEQ 96-well plates, and each plate was treated as a replicate. Each replicate PCR for unsorted PBMC received roughly 300 ng genomic DNA, equal to about 30,000 T cell genomes. Genomic DNA from unsorted PBMC was sequenced over ten immunoSEQ deep assay plates. Purified libraries were measured with a Qubit 3.0 fluorometer, size-checked on a Bioanalyzer 2100, and measured again with the KAPA Library Quantification kit. Each immunoSEQ 96-well plate was sequenced on its own single-read 150-cycle Illumina NextSeq 550 flow cell. On the authors' methods: The immunoSEQ output contained only junctional sequences without quality scores, so filtering could not match that applied to full-length reads. Sequences were annotated with PyIR, a Python wrapper for IgBLAST v1.9, and V/J genes and CDR3 were assigned using IMGT germline references. Reads were removed for weak V/J assignments (E-value above 1e-6), missing CDR3, stop codons, out-of-frame junctions, or ambiguous translated residues. V3J clonotypes were defined by identical inferred V gene, J gene, and CDR3 amino acid sequence. To compute the percentage overlap between repertoires, the number of shared unique clonotypes was divided by the size of the smaller repertoire. Richness of each repertoire was evaluated using RTK rarefaction, the Chao1 estimator, and Recon v2.1 estimates of unobserved clonotypes. TCRdb limited this immuneACCESS table to in-frame rearrangements with V and J called. A share of clones is missing; checked studies link under half to unresolved V genes, and the rest is unexplained. From that table come the V and J calls and clone size; the DNA was used to work out D and trimming. The sample includes fewer than 600,000 clones, with 70% to 80% observed a single time. Clones ranked in the top ten supply more than 10% of the sample.

The CDR3 sequence holds 18 residues, the cysteine and phenylalanine included. The only DNA kept is the CDR3, 54 bases in frame from the first base. Taken from the germline V gene, the CDR1 and CDR2 loops are MGHRA and YSYEKL. V and J are trimmed by 1 base and 6 bases, and the gene matches miss 15 bases of the junction. This receptor chain uses TRBV4-1 and TRBJ2-7, with 10 junctional bases fitting TRBD2. The specimen was PBMCs. The source is a middle-aged woman in good health. Some clones in this sample may be carry-over from other donors' samples. The sequence in DNA is TGCGCCAGCAGCCAAGGCTCTCGGGGGGGACTAGCGATCTCCGAGCAGTACTTC. It specifies CASSQGSRGGLAISEQYF.